These 20 T cell receptor beta chains originate from one sample sequenced in a study of blood T cell repertoires in COVID-19. TCRdb keeps only in-frame clones here, not all; method: immunoSEQ multiplex PCR. The data hold roughly 310,000 clones, with 89% observed a single time. The sequenced sample consisted of PBMCs or T cells enriched from blood (not recorded which). Every receptor here comes from a woman aged 40 to 49 who had recovered from COVID-19.

The rearrangement uses TRBV29-1 and TRBJ1-2, with unresolved D. Deletions cut 3 bases from V and 8 bases from J, with 16 bases between. Germline CDR1 is SQVTM and CDR2 is ANQGSEA. This CDR3 has 13 residues. The CDR3, as DNA: TGCAGCGTTGACTCGGGATCTTCAGCGGGCTACACCTTC. This translates into CSVDSGSSAGYTF.

The CDR3 coding sequence is TGTGCCAGCAGCCCAGCCGGGACTAGCATGGAGACCCAGTACTTC. Translating it yields CASSPAGTSMETQYF. The chain recombines TRBV7-3 with TRBJ2-5; 9 positions match TRBD2. The V and J ends lost 5 bases and 5 bases, in that order; junction bases with no gene match: 9. This CDR3 comprises 15 residues. Germline loops: CDR1 SGHTA, CDR2 FQGTGA.

This clone has just a few counts. Other DNA sequences from this sample encode an identical CDR3 as well. This chain joins TRBV28 and TRBJ1-2; 7 nucleotides match TRBD1. The trim removed 6 bases at V and 4 bases at J, leaving 5 bases unmatched. The germline V gene has CDR1 MDHEN and CDR2 SYDVKM. The CDR3 covers 13 residues. As DNA, the CDR3 is TGTGCCAGCAGCTTGACAGGGCCCTATGGCTACACCTTC. Translated: CASSLTGPYGYTF.

The table lists this clone with a few counts. The chain employs TRBV6-5 and TRBJ2-7; perhaps TRBD2 as D (6 bases). This CDR3 comprises 13 residues. Germline V CDR1 and CDR2: MNHEY, SVGAGI. Trimming removed 7 bases from V and 2 bases from J, with 12 bases in between. CDR3 coding DNA: TGTGCCAGCACCCCGGGACTTACCTACGAGCAGTACTTC. Translating gives CASTPGLTYEQYF.

This clone was picked up one time. The chain has TRBV5-1 and TRBJ2-1; 10 bases match TRBD2. Germline assignment: CDR1 SGHRS and CDR2 YFSETQ. Germline trimming cut 4 bases from V and 2 bases from J; bases unmatched to any gene: 6. The CDR3 consists of 16 residues. CDR3 protein: CASSALAGGPYNEQFF. The DNA for the CDR3 is TGCGCCAGCAGCGCCTTAGCGGGGGGTCCCTACAATGAGCAGTTCTTC. The full variable domain, its missing parts supplied by reference TRBV5-1 and TRBJ2-1, is KAGVTQTPRYLIKTRGQQVTLSCSPISGHRSVSWYQQTPGQGLQFLFEYFSETQRNKGNFPGRFSGRQFSNSRSEMNVSTLELGDSALYLCASSALAGGPYNEQFFGPGTRLTVL.

This clone has more than one count but fewer than ten. The chain couples TRBV27 to TRBJ1-2, with 7 bases matching TRBD1. The germline V gene encodes CDR1 MNHEY and CDR2 SMNVEV (reference sequence). There are 14 residues in the CDR3. After removal of 3 bases from V and 3 bases from J, the junction contained 4 bases not matched to a gene. CDR3 amino acids: CASSFRQGYYGYTF. The CDR3 region has the DNA TGTGCCAGCAGTTTTAGACAGGGATACTATGGCTACACCTTC.

V usage is TRBV19 and J usage is TRBJ1-5; possibly TRBD1 for D (6 bases). Germline values: CDR1 LNHDA, CDR2 SQIVND (reference sequence). CDR3 length: 15 amino acids. V lost 3 bases and J 4 bases, leaving 13 bases between the germline ends. The CDR3 region is CASSIIRGANQPQHF. CDR3 bases: TGTGCCAGTAGTATCATCCGGGGGGCGAATCAGCCCCAGCATTTT. Based on the CDR3 plus reference TRBV19 and TRBJ1-5, the full variable domain is DGGITQSPKYLFRKEGQNVTLSCEQNLNHDAMYWYRQDPGQGLRLIYYSQIVNDFQKGDIAEGYSVSREKKESFPLTVTSAQKNPTAFYLCASSIIRGANQPQHFGDGTRLSIL.

This clone was recorded once. This chain connects TRBV11-3 to TRBJ2-2, with 7 bases aligning to TRBD1. V dropped 6 bases and J dropped 0; count of bases not matched to a gene: 1. Germline V CDR1 and CDR2: SGHNT, YENEEA. The CDR3 contains 14 residues. CDR3: CASRGQPNTGELFF. CDR3 nucleotides: TGTGCCAGCAGGGGACAGCCGAACACCGGGGAGCTGTTTTTT.

V is TRBV5-4 and J is TRBJ2-7; possibly TRBD1 for D (5 bases). Germline V gene sequence: CDR1 SGHNT, CDR2 YYREEE (reference sequence). CDR3 length: 15 residues. V shed 1 base and J shed 6 bases, with 17 bases lying between them. CDR3 protein: CASSLFTGPDVEQYF. In DNA form, the CDR3 reads TGTGCCAGCAGCTTGTTTACAGGCCCCGACGTCGAGCAGTACTTC.

The rearrangement joins TRBV15 to TRBJ2-2, with D maybe TRBD2 (5 bases). The CDR3 consists of 15 residues. CDR1 LNHNV and CDR2 YYDKDF come from the germline V gene (reference sequence). The germline V and J ends were trimmed by 1 base and 3 bases, with 9 bases remaining between them. The CDR3 here is CATSRVRVDTGELFF. For the CDR3, the DNA is TGTGCCACCAGCAGAGTGAGGGTAGACACCGGGGAGCTGTTTTTT.

The V call is TRBV7-2, the J call TRBJ2-1, with TRBD2 identical over 8 bases. Germline CDR1 is SGHTA and CDR2 is FQGNSA. V dropped 5 bases and J dropped 7; count of bases not matched to a gene: 10. This CDR3 region has 15 residues. The CDR3 protein is CASSRWRLAKNEQFF. The CDR3, as DNA: TGTGCCAGCAGCCGTTGGAGACTAGCGAAGAATGAGCAGTTCTTC.

The count of this clone is one. This rearrangement joins TRBV5-4 to TRBJ2-7; 11 bases agree with TRBD1. The CDR3 spans 15 residues. V trimming: 2 bases; J trimming: 4 bases; junction bases outside the gene matches: 5. Germline V gene lookup returns CDR1 SGHNT and CDR2 YYREEE (reference sequence). The CDR3 sequence: CASSFPGQGVYEQYF. The CDR3 coding sequence is TGTGCCAGCAGCTTCCCGGGACAGGGGGTATACGAGCAGTACTTC.

This clone was seen a few times. This chain links TRBV6-5 with TRBJ1-1, with unresolved D. V was clipped by 0 bases and J by 7 bases, with 9 bases between them. The CDR3 spans 13 residues. The germline V gene has CDR1 MNHEY and CDR2 SVGAGI. The CDR3 here is CASSYSVGDEAFF. As DNA, the CDR3 is TGTGCCAGCAGTTACTCCGTCGGGGATGAAGCTTTCTTT.

The chain has TRBV3-1 (or the pseudogene TRBV3-2) and TRBJ2-7, with 11 bases matching TRBD2. The CDR3 spans 20 residues. V gave up 0 bases and J gave up 0 bases; unmatched junction bases: 13. Looked up from germline, CDR1 is LGHDT and CDR2 is YNNKEL (reference sequence). The CDR3 loop reads CASSQEYWGSGGAYSYEQYF. CDR3 in DNA: TGTGCCAGCAGCCAAGAATATTGGGGTAGCGGGGGGGCCTACTCCTACGAGCAGTACTTC.

The gene calls are TRBV10-3 and TRBJ1-5; the match to TRBD1 covers 7 bases. Trimming took 6 bases from V and 1 from J; bases not matched to a gene: 9. Germline V gene lookup returns CDR1 ENHRY and CDR2 SYGVKD. The CDR3 is 16 amino acids. CDR3 protein: CAISNRGRGSNQPQHF. The CDR3, as DNA: TGTGCCATCAGCAACAGGGGCCGAGGGAGCAATCAGCCCCAGCATTTT.

J is TRBJ1-1 and V is TRBV27, with D tentatively TRBD1 (6 bases). Germline V gene data show CDR1 as MNHEY and CDR2 as SMNVEV (reference sequence). The V and J ends lost 4 bases and 5 bases respectively, with 20 bases between them. CDR3 size: 16 residues. The CDR3 is CASSSWVGGGRTEAFF. In DNA form, the CDR3 reads TGTGCCAGCAGTTCATGGGTGGGAGGGGGGAGGACTGAAGCTTTCTTT.

Here the CDR3 reads CASSYAVRSTEAFF. The CDR3 DNA is TGTGCCAGCAGCTACGCGGTTCGATCCACTGAAGCTTTCTTT. V and J are TRBV6-5 and TRBJ1-1; no clear D. Trimming pared 6 bases from V and 4 bases from J, leaving 15 bases between. The V gene's germline CDR1 is MNHEY and CDR2 SVGAGI. This CDR3 region has 14 residues.

The V gene is TRBV11-3, the J gene TRBJ2-7; D is ambiguous. The CDR3 has 12 residues. From germline, CDR1 is SGHNT and CDR2 YENEEA. Trimming removed 5 bases at V and 6 bases at J, with 11 bases between. DNA of the CDR3: TGTGCCAGCAGCCCCTCCTCAGGCGAGCAGTACTTC. Protein product: CASSPSSGEQYF.

V is TRBV3-1 (or the pseudogene TRBV3-2) and J is TRBJ1-5; TRBD1 matches at 8 bases. The CDR3 is 14 amino acids. Germline CDR1 reads LGHDT; CDR2 reads YNNKEL (reference sequence). The V and J ends lost 0 bases and 7 bases, in that order; junction bases with no gene match: 2. The CDR3 region is CASSQDRGRQPQHF. As DNA, the CDR3 is TGTGCCAGCAGCCAAGACAGGGGGCGGCAGCCCCAGCATTTT.

The rearrangement uses TRBV2 and TRBJ2-5; 13 bases fit TRBD2. This CDR3 comprises 15 residues. V shed 7 bases and J 5 bases; nucleotides not matched to a gene: 7. Germline V gene lookup returns CDR1 SNHLY and CDR2 FYNNEI. This CDR3 reads CASNQLAGGPETQYF. CDR3 bases: TGTGCCAGCAACCAACTAGCGGGGGGGCCGGAGACCCAGTACTTC.